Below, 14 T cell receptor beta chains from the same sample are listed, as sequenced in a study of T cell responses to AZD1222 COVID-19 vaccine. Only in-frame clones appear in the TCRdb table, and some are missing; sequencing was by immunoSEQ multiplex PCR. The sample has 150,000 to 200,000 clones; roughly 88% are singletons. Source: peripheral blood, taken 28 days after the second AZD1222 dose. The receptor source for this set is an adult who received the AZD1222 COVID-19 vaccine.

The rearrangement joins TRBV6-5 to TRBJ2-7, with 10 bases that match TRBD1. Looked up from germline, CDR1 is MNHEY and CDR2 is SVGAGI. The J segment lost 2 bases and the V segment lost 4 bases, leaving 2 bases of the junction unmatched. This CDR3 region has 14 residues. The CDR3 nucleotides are TGTGCCAGCAGTTTAGGGACAGGGGCCTACGAGCAGTACTTC. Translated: CASSLGTGAYEQYF.

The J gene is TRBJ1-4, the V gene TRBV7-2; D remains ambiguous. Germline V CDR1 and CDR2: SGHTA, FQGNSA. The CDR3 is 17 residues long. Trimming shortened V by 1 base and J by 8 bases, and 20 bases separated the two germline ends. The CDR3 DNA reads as TGTGCCAGCAGCTTAGATTTAACGGCCGTGCGGTACGAAAAACTGTTTTTT. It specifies CASSLDLTAVRYEKLFF.

CDR3 sequence reads: CASSLDRGRTDTQYF. In DNA form, the CDR3 reads TGTGCCAGCAGTCTCGACAGGGGGCGCACAGATACGCAGTATTTT. The chain combines TRBV6-5 with TRBJ2-3; 10 bases are a match to TRBD1. The CDR3 contains 15 residues. V trimming: 5 bases; J trimming: 1 base; junction bases outside the gene matches: 3. Per germline, CDR1 MNHEY and CDR2 SVGAGI.

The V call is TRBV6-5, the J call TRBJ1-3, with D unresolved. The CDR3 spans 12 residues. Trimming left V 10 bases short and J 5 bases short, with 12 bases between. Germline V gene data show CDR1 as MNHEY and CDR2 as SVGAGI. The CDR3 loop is CATRTGRNTIYF. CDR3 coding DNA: TGTGCCACCCGGACGGGCAGAAACACCATATATTTT.

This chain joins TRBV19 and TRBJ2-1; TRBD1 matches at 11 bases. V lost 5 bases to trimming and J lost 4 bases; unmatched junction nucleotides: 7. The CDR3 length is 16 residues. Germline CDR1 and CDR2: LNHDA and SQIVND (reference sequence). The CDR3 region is CASSETGTGGYNEQFF. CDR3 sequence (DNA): TGTGCCAGTAGTGAAACCGGGACAGGGGGGTACAATGAGCAGTTCTTC.

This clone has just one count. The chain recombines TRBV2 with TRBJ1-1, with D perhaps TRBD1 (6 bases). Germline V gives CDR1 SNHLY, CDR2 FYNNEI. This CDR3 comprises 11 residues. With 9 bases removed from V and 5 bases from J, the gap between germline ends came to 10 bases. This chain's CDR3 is CASSGVTEAFF. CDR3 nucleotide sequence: TGTGCCAGTTCAGGGGTAACTGAAGCTTTCTTT.

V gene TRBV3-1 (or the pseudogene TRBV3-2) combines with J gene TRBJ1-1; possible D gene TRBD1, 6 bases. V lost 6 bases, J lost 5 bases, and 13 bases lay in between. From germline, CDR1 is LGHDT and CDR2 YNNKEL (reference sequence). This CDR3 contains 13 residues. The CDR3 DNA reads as TGTGCCAGCAGATCTCAGGGGATAACTGAAGCTTTCTTT. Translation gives CASRSQGITEAFF.

CDR3 sequence: CSARHRNTIYF. CDR3 DNA: TGCAGTGCTAGGCACCGAAACACCATATATTTT. This chain connects TRBV20-1 to TRBJ1-3; no clear D gene. The germline V and J ends were trimmed by 3 bases and 5 bases, with 5 bases remaining between them. Germline V gene sequence: CDR1 DFQATT, CDR2 SNEGSKA (reference sequence). The CDR3 runs to 11 residues.

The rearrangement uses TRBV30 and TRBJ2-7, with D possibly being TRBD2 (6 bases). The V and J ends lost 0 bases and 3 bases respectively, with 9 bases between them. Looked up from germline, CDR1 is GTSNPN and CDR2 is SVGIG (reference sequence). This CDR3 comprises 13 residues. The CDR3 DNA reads TGTGCCTGGAGTGTCGGGGGATTCTACGAGCAGTACTTC. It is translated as CAWSVGGFYEQYF.

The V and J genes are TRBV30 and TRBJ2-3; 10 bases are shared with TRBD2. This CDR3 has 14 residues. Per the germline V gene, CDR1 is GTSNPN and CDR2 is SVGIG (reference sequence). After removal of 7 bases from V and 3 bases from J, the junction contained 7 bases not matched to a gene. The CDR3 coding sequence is TGTGCCTCCTCCTTAGCGGGGGGAACAGATACGCAGTATTTT. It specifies CASSLAGGTDTQYF. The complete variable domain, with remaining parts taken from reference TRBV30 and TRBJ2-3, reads SQTIHQWPATLVQPVGSPLSLECTVEGTSNPNLYWYRQAAGRGLQLLFYSVGIGQISSEVPQNLSASRPQDRQFILSSKKLLLSDSGFYLCASSLAGGTDTQYFGPGTRLTVL.

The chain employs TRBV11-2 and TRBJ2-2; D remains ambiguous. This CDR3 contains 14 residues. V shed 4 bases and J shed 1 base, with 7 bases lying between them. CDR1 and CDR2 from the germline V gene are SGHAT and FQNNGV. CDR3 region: CASSSTLNTGELFF. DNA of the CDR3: TGTGCCAGCAGCTCGACATTGAACACCGGGGAGCTGTTTTTT.

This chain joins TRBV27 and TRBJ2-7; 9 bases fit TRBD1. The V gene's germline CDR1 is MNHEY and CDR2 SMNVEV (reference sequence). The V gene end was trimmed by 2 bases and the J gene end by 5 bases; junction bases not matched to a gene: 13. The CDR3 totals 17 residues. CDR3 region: CASSLSVDRGSKDEQYF. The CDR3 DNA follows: TGTGCCAGCAGTTTAAGTGTCGACAGGGGGTCGAAGGACGAGCAGTACTTC.

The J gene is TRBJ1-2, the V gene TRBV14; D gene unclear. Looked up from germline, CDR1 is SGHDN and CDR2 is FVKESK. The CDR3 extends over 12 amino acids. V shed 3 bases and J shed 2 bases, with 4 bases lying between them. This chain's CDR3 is CASSQTNYGYTF. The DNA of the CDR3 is TGTGCCAGCAGCCAGACAAACTATGGCTACACCTTC.

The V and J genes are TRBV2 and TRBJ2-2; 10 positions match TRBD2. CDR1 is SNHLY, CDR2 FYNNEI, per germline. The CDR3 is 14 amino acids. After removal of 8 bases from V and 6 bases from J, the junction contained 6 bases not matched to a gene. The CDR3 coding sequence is TGTGCCAGCGGGGCGGGACTAGCGTCCGGGGAGCTGTTTTTT. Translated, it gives CASGAGLASGELFF.